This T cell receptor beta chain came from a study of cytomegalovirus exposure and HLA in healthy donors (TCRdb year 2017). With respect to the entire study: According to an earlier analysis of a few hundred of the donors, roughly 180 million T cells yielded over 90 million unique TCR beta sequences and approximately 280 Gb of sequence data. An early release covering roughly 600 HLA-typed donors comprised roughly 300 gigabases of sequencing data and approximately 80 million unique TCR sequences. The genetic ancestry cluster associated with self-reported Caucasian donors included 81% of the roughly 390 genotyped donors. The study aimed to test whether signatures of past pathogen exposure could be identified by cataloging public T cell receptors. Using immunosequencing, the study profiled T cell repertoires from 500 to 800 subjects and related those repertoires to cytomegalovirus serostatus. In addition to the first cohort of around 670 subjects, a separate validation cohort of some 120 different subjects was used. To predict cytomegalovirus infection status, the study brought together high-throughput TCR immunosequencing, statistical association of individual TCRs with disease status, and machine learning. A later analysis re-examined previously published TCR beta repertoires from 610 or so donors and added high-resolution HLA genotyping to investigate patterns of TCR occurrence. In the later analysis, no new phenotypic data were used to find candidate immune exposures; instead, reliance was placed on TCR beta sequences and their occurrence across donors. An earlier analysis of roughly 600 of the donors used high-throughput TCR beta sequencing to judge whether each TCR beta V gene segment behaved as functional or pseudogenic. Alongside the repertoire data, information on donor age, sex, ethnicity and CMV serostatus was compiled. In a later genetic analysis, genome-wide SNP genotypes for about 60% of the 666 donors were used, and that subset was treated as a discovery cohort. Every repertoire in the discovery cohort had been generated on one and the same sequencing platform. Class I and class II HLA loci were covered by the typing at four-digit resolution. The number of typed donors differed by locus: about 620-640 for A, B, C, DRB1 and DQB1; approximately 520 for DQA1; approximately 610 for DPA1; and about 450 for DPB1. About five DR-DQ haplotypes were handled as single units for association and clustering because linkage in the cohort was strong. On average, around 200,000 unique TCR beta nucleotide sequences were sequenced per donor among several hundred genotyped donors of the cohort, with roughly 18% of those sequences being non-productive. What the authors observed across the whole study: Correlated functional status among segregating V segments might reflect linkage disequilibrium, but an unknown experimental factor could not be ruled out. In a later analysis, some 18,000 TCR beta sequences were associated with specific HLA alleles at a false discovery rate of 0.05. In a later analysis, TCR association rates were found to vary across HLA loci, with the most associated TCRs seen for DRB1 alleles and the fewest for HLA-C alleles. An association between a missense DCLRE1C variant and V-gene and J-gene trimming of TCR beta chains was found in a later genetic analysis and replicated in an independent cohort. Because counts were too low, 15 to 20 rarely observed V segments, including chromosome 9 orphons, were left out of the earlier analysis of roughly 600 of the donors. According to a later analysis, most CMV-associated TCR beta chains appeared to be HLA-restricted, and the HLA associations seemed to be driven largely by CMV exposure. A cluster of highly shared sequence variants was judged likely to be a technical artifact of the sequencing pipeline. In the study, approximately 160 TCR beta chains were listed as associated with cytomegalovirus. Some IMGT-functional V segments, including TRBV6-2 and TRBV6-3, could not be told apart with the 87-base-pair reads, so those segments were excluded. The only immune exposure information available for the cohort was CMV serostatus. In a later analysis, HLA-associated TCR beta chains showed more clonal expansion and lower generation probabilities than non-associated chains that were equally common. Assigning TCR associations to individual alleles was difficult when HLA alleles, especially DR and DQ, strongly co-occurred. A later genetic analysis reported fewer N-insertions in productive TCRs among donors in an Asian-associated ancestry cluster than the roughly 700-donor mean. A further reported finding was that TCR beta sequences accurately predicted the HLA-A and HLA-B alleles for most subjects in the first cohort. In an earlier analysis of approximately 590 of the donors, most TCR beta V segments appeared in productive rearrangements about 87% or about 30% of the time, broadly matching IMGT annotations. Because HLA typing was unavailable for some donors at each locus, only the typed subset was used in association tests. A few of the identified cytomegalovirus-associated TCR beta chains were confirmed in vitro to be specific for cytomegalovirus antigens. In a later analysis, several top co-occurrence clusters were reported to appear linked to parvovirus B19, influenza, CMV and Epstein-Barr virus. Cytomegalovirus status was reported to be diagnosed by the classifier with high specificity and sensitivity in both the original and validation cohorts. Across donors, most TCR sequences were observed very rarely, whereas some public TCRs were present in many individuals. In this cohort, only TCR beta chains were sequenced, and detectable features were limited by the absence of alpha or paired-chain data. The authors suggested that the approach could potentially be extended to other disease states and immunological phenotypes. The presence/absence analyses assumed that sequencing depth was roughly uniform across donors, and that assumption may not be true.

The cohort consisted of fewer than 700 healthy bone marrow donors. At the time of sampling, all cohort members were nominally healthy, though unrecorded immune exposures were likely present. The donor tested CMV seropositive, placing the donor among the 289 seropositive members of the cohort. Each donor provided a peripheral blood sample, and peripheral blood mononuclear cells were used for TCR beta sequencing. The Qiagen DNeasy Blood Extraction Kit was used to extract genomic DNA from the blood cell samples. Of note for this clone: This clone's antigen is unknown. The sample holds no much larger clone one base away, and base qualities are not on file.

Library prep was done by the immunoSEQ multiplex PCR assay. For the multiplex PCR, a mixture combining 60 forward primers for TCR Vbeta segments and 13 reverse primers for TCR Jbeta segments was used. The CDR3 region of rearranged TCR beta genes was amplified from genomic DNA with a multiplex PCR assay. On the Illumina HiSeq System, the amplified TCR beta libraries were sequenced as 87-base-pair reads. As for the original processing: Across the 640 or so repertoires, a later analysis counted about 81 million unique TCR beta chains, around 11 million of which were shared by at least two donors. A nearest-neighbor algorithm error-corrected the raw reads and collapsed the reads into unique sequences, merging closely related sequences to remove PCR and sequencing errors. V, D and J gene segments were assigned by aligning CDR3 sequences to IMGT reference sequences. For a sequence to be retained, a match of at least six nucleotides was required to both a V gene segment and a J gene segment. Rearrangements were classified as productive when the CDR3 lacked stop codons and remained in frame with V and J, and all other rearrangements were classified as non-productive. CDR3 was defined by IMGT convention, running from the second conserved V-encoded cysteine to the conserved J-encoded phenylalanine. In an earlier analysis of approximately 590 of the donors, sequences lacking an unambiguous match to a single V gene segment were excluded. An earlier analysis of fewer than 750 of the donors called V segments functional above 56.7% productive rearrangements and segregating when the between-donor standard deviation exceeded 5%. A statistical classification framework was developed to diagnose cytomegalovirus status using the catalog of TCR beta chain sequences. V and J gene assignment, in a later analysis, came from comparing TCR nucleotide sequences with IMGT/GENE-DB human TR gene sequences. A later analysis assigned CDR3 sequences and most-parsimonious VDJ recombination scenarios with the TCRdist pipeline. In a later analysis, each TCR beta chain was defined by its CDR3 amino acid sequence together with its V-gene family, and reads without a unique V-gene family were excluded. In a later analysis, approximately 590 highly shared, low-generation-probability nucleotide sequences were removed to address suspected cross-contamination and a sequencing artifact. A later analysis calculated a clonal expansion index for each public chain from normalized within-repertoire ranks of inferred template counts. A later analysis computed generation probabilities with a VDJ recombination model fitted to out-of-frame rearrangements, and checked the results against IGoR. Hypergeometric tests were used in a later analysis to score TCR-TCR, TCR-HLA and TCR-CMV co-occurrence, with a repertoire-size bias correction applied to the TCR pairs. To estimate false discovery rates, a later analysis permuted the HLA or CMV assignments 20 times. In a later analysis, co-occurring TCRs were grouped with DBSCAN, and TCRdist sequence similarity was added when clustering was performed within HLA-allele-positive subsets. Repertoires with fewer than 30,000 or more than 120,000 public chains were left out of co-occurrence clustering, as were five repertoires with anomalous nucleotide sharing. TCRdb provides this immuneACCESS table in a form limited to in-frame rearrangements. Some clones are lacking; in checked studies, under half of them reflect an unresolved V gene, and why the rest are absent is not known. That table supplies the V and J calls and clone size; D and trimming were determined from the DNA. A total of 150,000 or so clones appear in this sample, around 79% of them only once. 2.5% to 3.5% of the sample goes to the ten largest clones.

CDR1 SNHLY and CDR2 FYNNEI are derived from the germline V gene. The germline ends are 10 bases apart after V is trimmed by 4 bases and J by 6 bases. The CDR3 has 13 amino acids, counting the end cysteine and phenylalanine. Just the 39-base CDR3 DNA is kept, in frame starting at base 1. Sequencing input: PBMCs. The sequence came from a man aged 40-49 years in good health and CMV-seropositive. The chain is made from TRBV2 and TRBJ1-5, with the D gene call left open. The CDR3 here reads CASSGEFSQPQHF. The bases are TGTGCCAGCAGTGGAGAGTTTAGTCAGCCCCAGCATTTT.